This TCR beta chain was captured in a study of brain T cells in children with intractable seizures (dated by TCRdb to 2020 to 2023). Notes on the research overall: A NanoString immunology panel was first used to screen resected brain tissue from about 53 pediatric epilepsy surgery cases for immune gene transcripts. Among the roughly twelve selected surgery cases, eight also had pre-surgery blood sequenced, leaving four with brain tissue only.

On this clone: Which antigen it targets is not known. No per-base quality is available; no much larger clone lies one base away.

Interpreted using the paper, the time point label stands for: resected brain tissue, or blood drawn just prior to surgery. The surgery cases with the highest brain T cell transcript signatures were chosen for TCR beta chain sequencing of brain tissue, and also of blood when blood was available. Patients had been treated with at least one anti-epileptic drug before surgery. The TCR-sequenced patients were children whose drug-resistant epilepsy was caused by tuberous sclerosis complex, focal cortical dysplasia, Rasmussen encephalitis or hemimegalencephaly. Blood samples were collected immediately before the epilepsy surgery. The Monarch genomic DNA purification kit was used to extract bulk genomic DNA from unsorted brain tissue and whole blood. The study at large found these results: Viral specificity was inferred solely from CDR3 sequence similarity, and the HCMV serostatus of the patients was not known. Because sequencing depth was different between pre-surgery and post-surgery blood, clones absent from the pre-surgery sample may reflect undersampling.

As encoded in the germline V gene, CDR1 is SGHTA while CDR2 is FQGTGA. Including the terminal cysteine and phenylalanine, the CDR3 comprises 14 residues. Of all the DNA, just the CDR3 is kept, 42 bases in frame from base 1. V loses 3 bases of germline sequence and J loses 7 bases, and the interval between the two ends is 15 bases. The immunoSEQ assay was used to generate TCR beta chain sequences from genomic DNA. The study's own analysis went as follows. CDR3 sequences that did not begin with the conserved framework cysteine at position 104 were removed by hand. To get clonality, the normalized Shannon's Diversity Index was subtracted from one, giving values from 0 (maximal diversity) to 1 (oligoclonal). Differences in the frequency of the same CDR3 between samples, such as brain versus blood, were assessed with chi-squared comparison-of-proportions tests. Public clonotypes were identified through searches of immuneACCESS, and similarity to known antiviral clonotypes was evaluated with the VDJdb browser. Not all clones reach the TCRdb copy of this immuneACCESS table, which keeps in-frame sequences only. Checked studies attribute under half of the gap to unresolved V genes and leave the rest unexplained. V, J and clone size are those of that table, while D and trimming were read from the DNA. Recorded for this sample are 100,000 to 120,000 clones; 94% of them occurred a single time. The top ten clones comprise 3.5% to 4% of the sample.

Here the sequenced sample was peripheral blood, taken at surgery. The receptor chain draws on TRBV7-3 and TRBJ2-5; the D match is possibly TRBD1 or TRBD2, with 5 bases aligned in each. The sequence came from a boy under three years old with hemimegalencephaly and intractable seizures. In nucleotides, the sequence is TGTGCCAGCAGCTTCTCCGGGACCCTTCGGACCCAGTACTTC. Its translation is CASSFSGTLRTQYF.